These 15 T cell receptor beta chains were all obtained from the same sample, sequenced in a study of blood T cell repertoires in COVID-19. Here immunoSEQ multiplex PCR was the method, and the copy in TCRdb shows in-frame clones only, minus some. The sample yields 250,000 or so clones, approximately 89% seen once. Sequences were obtained from peripheral blood. These receptors originate from a middle-aged man with active or convalescent COVID-19.

The chain carries TRBV27 and TRBJ1-5; D is perhaps TRBD1 (6 bases). The CDR3 extends over 17 amino acids. Trimming pared 6 bases from V and 4 bases from J, leaving 22 bases between. Germline values: CDR1 MNHEY, CDR2 SMNVEV (reference sequence). The CDR3: CASSPIGVQGENQPQHF. In nucleotides, the CDR3 is TGTGCCAGCAGCCCGATTGGGGTACAGGGTGAGAATCAGCCCCAGCATTTT.

For this clone: The identical CDR3 is also encoded by other nucleotide sequences in the sample. The chain uses TRBV6-6 and TRBJ2-1; TRBD2 might be the D (5 bases). The CDR3 extends over 14 amino acids. CDR1 and CDR2 (germline): MNHNY, SVGAGI (reference sequence). The V gene lost 0 bases and the J gene lost 3 bases, with 6 bases spanning the gap. CDR3 bases: TGTGCCAGCAGTTACTCGCGGGTCTACAATGAGCAGTTCTTC. Translating gives CASSYSRVYNEQFF.

The V call is TRBV6-2 or TRBV6-3, the J call TRBJ2-2, with a possible D match to TRBD1 (6 bases). The CDR3 spans 14 residues. Germline V gene sequence: CDR1 MNHEY, CDR2 SVGEGT. Trimming left V 5 bases short and J 6 bases short, with 13 bases between. The CDR3: CASSRTEVSGELFF. DNA of the CDR3: TGTGCCAGCAGTCGGACAGAGGTTTCCGGGGAGCTGTTTTTT.

The chain links TRBV4-1 to TRBJ2-1; TRBD2 matches 11 bases. The CDR3 sequence is 16 residues long. V trimming: 4 bases; J trimming: 3 bases; junction bases outside the gene matches: 5. The germline V gene has CDR1 MGHRA and CDR2 YSYEKL. In DNA form, the CDR3 reads TGCGCCAGCAGCCGAAAGACTAGCGGGAACTACAATGAGCAGTTCTTC. Its protein product is CASSRKTSGNYNEQFF.

The rearrangement uses TRBV9 and TRBJ2-1, with 9 nucleotides matching TRBD2. CDR3 length equals 17 residues. After removal of 0 bases from V and 0 bases from J, the junction contained 4 bases not matched to a gene. CDR1 and CDR2 (germline): SGDLS, YYNGEE. The CDR3 bases are TGTGCCAGCAGCGTAGGGGCGGGAGGGCTCTCCTACAATGAGCAGTTCTTC. Protein: CASSVGAGGLSYNEQFF.

V is TRBV5-5 and J is TRBJ1-1; no clear D. Between the trimmed V and J ends, which lost 0 bases and 7 bases, there was a span of 4 bases. The CDR3 is 11 residues long. Germline V gene sequence: CDR1 SGHKS, CDR2 YYEKEE (reference sequence). The DNA for the CDR3 is TGTGCCAGCAGCTTGGGGCTTGAAGCTTTCTTT. This codes for CASSLGLEAFF.

The chain employs TRBV19 and TRBJ1-1, with 7 bases aligning to TRBD1. Trimming took 5 bases from V and 4 from J; bases not matched to a gene: 7. This CDR3 has 14 amino acids. From germline, CDR1 is LNHDA and CDR2 SQIVND (reference sequence). The CDR3 region is CASSPGGLITEAFF. CDR3 sequence (DNA): TGTGCCAGTAGTCCAGGGGGGCTTATCACTGAAGCTTTCTTT.

This chain links TRBV5-1 with TRBJ2-7; TRBD1 agrees at 10 bases. CDR1 and CDR2 (germline): SGHRS, YFSETQ. The CDR3 runs 16 residues. V gave up 0 bases and J gave up 3 bases; unmatched junction bases: 6. DNA of the CDR3: TGCGCCAGCAGCTTGGGCCCGACAGGGGGCTTCTACGAGCAGTACTTC. Protein sequence: CASSLGPTGGFYEQYF.

The chain links TRBV30 to TRBJ1-1; 9 bases fit TRBD1. The CDR3 loop spans 13 amino acids. The germline CDR1 and CDR2 sequences are GTSNPN and SVGIG (reference sequence). Unmatched junction bases numbered 5, after V lost 4 bases and J lost 5 bases. The CDR3 loop is CAWTEQGATEAFF. Written as DNA, the CDR3 is TGTGCCTGGACCGAACAGGGGGCTACTGAAGCTTTCTTT.

The genes are TRBV7-9 and TRBJ1-6; 8 positions match TRBD1. The germline V gene has CDR1 SEHNR and CDR2 FQNEAQ (reference sequence). Losses at the gene ends were 4 bases for V and 10 bases for J; bases not matched to a gene: 3. The CDR3 extends over 13 amino acids. Here the CDR3 reads CASSSTGDSPLHF. The CDR3 coding sequence is TGTGCCAGCAGCTCGACAGGGGACTCACCCCTCCACTTT.

The chain combines TRBV11-3 with TRBJ2-3; TRBD2 aligns across 8 bases. Trimming took 9 bases from V and 9 from J; bases not matched to a gene: 20. The CDR3 has 16 amino acids. Germline CDR1 reads SGHNT; CDR2 reads YENEEA. CDR3 sequence reads: CASTPNPGLALSTQYF. The DNA of the CDR3 is TGTGCCAGTACCCCAAACCCAGGACTAGCACTGAGCACGCAGTATTTT.

V gene TRBV6-5 combines with J gene TRBJ1-1; 7 nucleotides align to TRBD1. The CDR3 is made up of 13 amino acids. Germline CDR1 is MNHEY and CDR2 is SVGAGI. With V trimmed by 6 bases and J by 11 bases, 12 bases remained unmatched. In DNA, the CDR3 is TGTGCCAGCAGCCCCCGGGACAGCTTGATCGCTTTCTTT. Protein product: CASSPRDSLIAFF.

The V and J genes are TRBV27 and TRBJ2-1; D remains ambiguous. The CDR3 spans 14 residues. From germline, CDR1 is MNHEY and CDR2 SMNVEV (reference sequence). V lost 6 bases to trimming and J lost 4 bases, with 13 bases between them. CDR3 nucleotides: TGTGCCAGCAGCCTTGCACAGCTTTACAATGAGCAGTTCTTC. Protein: CASSLAQLYNEQFF.

CDR3 sequence reads: CASSQGGAGGMNTEAFF. CDR3 in DNA: TGTGCCAGCAGCCAAGGAGGGGCTGGAGGGATGAACACTGAAGCTTTCTTT. The chain links TRBV4-2 to TRBJ1-1; D may be TRBD1 (5 bases). This CDR3 has 17 residues. Germline V lookup: CDR1 LGHNA, CDR2 YNFKEQ. V lost 1 base to trimming and J lost 0 bases, with 15 bases between them.

The chain uses TRBV28 and TRBJ1-6; a possible D gene is TRBD1 (6 bases). Between the trimmed V and J ends, which lost 10 bases and 8 bases, there was a span of 18 bases. The CDR3 is 14 residues long. CDR1 is MDHEN and CDR2 is SYDVKM in the germline V gene. The chain's CDR3 is CATYPGQRDSPLHF. CDR3 DNA: TGTGCCACCTACCCGGGACAAAGGGATTCACCCCTCCACTTT.